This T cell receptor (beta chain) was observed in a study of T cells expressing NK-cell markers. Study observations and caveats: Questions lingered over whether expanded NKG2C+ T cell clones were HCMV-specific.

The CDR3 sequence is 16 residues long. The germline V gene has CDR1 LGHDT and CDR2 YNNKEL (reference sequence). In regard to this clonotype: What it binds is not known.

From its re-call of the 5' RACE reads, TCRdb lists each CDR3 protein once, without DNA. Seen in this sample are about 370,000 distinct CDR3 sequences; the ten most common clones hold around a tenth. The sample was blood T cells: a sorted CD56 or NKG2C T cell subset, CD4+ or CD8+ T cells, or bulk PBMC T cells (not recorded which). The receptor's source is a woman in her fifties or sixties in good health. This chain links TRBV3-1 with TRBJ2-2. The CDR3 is CASSQGSADNTGELFF.